A single sample is the source of the 23 T cell receptor beta chains below, sequenced in a study of preoperative IRX-2 immunotherapy in early breast cancer. Clones were read by immunoSEQ multiplex PCR, and TCRdb kept only the in-frame ones, dropping some. In the table there are some 22,000 clones, roughly 96% of which are singletons. The treatment denotes: preoperative locoregional IRX-2 cytokine immunotherapy. This specimen was tumor tissue, taken after IRX-2 immunotherapy. The receptors here all came from a human donor with breast cancer.

This clone was found once. The gene calls are TRBV6-5 and TRBJ2-6, with D unresolved. Trimming shortened V by 6 bases and J by 4 bases, and 10 bases separated the two germline ends. The germline gives CDR1 MNHEY, CDR2 SVGAGI. The CDR3 spans 14 residues. CDR3 in DNA: TGTGCCAGCAGCCTATTAGGCGGGGCCAACGTCCTGACTTTC. Translated: CASSLLGGANVLTF.

The chain uses TRBV9 and TRBJ2-7; TRBD2 is a possible D gene (5 bases). Germline V gene data show CDR1 as SGDLS and CDR2 as YYNGEE. The V gene lost 0 bases and the J gene lost 0 bases, with 10 bases spanning the gap. The CDR3 loop spans 15 amino acids. CDR3 loop: CASSVDMGSSYEQYF. The CDR3 nucleotides are TGTGCCAGCAGCGTAGATATGGGGAGCTCCTACGAGCAGTACTTC.

The chain recombines TRBV29-1 with TRBJ2-7, with D perhaps TRBD1 or TRBD2 (5 bases each). The V end lost 6 bases, the J end lost 3 bases, and 15 bases lay between the germline ends. The CDR3 is 13 residues long. The V gene's germline CDR1 is SQVTM and CDR2 ANQGSEA. For the CDR3, the DNA is TGCAGCGTGAGGGACCGTACGATCTACGAGCAGTACTTC. It yields the protein CSVRDRTIYEQYF.

The chain has TRBV14 and TRBJ2-3; D is uncertain. V was trimmed by 4 bases and J by 5 bases, leaving 7 bases between them. Germline CDR1 and CDR2: SGHDN and FVKESK. There are 12 residues in the CDR3. The CDR3 sequence: CASSLGQDTQYF. For the CDR3, the DNA is TGTGCCAGCAGCCTCGGGCAAGATACGCAGTATTTT.

V gene TRBV5-1 combines with J gene TRBJ2-1; 13 bases line up with TRBD2. With V trimmed by 0 bases and J by 6 bases, 0 bases remained unmatched. Germline V gene data show CDR1 as SGHRS and CDR2 as YFSETQ. This CDR3 comprises 15 residues. The CDR3 DNA follows: TGCGCCAGCAGCTTGGGACTAGCGGGGGGCAATGAGCAGTTCTTC. Protein product: CASSLGLAGGNEQFF. The full variable domain, its missing parts supplied by reference TRBV5-1 and TRBJ2-1, is KAGVTQTPRYLIKTRGQQVTLSCSPISGHRSVSWYQQTPGQGLQFLFEYFSETQRNKGNFPGRFSGRQFSNSRSEMNVSTLELGDSALYLCASSLGLAGGNEQFFGPGTRLTVL.

As concerns this clone: The same CDR3 is also encoded by other DNA sequences in this sample. The rearrangement links TRBV11-3 to TRBJ2-5, with 10 bases fitting TRBD1. V lost 1 base, J lost 4 bases, and 12 bases stayed unmatched. The CDR3 extends over 18 amino acids. The V gene's germline CDR1 is SGHNT and CDR2 YENEEA. Here the CDR3 reads CASSLGRWDRGGGETQYF. The DNA for the CDR3 is TGTGCCAGCAGCTTAGGCCGGTGGGACAGGGGTGGAGGAGAGACCCAGTACTTC.

This chain connects TRBV11-2 to TRBJ1-2; D is unclear. V lost 2 bases to trimming and J lost 3 bases, with 25 bases between them. Germline CDR1 and CDR2: SGHAT and FQNNGV. The CDR3 spans 19 residues. The CDR3 DNA is TGTGCCAGCAGCTTATCCCCTTTAGGTGCAGGCGCAAAATACTATGGCTACACCTTC. It yields the protein CASSLSPLGAGAKYYGYTF.

The rearrangement uses TRBV7-3 and TRBJ1-1; no firm D call. The CDR3 sequence is 13 residues long. V lost 5 bases and J lost 9, with 16 bases in between. Germline loops: CDR1 SGHTA, CDR2 FQGTGA. CDR3 loop: CASSPQAIGQAFF. CDR3 bases: TGTGCCAGCAGCCCCCAGGCAATCGGGCAAGCTTTCTTT.

This clone has more than one count but fewer than ten. The chain has TRBV30 and TRBJ1-2; perhaps TRBD1 as D (5 bases). From germline, CDR1 is GTSNPN and CDR2 SVGIG (reference sequence). V lost 4 bases and J lost 5, with 8 bases in between. This CDR3 is built from 11 residues. Here the CDR3 DNA reads TGTGCCTGGACAGGGCTATATGGCTACACCTTC. It encodes CAWTGLYGYTF.

Here the CDR3 reads CASSYSLSSYEQYF. As DNA, the CDR3 is TGTGCCAGCAGTTACTCGCTCAGCTCCTACGAGCAGTACTTC. This chain connects TRBV6-5 to TRBJ2-7; D gene ambiguous. Germline CDR1 and CDR2: MNHEY and SVGAGI. V was trimmed by 0 bases and J by 0 bases, leaving 6 bases between them. This CDR3 region has 14 residues.

The J gene is TRBJ1-5, the V gene TRBV19; D perhaps matches TRBD1 (5 bases). Germline V gene lookup returns CDR1 LNHDA and CDR2 SQIVND (reference sequence). The CDR3 is 15 residues long. Trimming removed 3 bases at V and 6 bases at J, with 15 bases between. The CDR3 reads CASSIREQVVQPQHF. The CDR3 DNA is TGTGCCAGTAGTATCAGGGAACAGGTGGTTCAGCCCCAGCATTTT.

The V call is TRBV7-8, the J call TRBJ2-7, with 7 bases matching TRBD2. This CDR3 has 15 amino acids. Trimming took 5 bases from V and 2 from J; bases not matched to a gene: 9. Germline V lookup: CDR1 SGHVS, CDR2 FQNEAQ. CDR3 sequence: CASSPNPGLPYEQYF. The CDR3 DNA reads TGTGCCAGCAGCCCAAATCCGGGACTACCCTACGAGCAGTACTTC. The complete variable domain, with remaining parts taken from reference TRBV7-8 and TRBJ2-7, reads GAGVSQSPRYKVAKRGQDVALRCDPISGHVSLFWYQQALGQGPEFLTYFQNEAQLDKSGLPSDRFFAERPEGSVSTLKIQRTQQEDSAVYLCASSPNPGLPYEQYFGPGTRLTVT.

This rearrangement joins TRBV4-1 to TRBJ2-5; D gene unclear. This CDR3 is 16 amino acids long. Trimming stripped 7 bases from V and 5 bases from J, with 23 bases between. The germline V gene has CDR1 MGHRA and CDR2 YSYEKL. The CDR3 protein is CASTPHRVTGLETQYF. The CDR3 bases are TGCGCCAGCACCCCACACCGGGTGACCGGGTTGGAGACCCAGTACTTC.

The gene calls are TRBV7-9 and TRBJ1-1; no definite D call. Germline V lookup: CDR1 SEHNR, CDR2 FQNEAQ (reference sequence). The V gene lost 1 base and the J gene lost 6 bases, with 3 bases spanning the gap. CDR3 size: 11 residues. The CDR3 loop reads CASSLVPEAFF. CDR3 DNA sequence: TGTGCCAGCAGCTTAGTCCCTGAAGCTTTCTTT.

The J gene is TRBJ1-3, the V gene TRBV5-1, with D maybe TRBD1 (6 bases). The V gene lost 3 bases and the J gene lost 0 bases, with 10 bases spanning the gap. CDR1 is SGHRS, CDR2 YFSETQ, per germline. This CDR3 contains 15 residues. The CDR3 protein is CASSSKGVSGNTIYF. The CDR3 DNA reads TGCGCCAGCAGCTCCAAGGGGGTCTCTGGAAACACCATATATTTT. Drawing the rest from reference TRBV5-1 and TRBJ1-3, the complete variable domain is KAGVTQTPRYLIKTRGQQVTLSCSPISGHRSVSWYQQTPGQGLQFLFEYFSETQRNKGNFPGRFSGRQFSNSRSEMNVSTLELGDSALYLCASSSKGVSGNTIYFGEGSWLTVV.

The chain is built from TRBV4-1 and TRBJ1-2, with D maybe TRBD1 (5 bases). The CDR3 has 15 amino acids. CDR1 and CDR2 from the germline V gene are MGHRA and YSYEKL. Trimming removed 1 base from V and 0 bases from J, with 9 bases in between. The CDR3 loop reads CASSQGGLANYGYTF. The CDR3 DNA follows: TGCGCCAGCAGCCAAGGGGGGTTAGCTAACTATGGCTACACCTTC.

The chain joins TRBV14 to TRBJ1-4; TRBD1 aligns across 8 bases. After removal of 4 bases from V and 8 bases from J, the junction contained 6 bases not matched to a gene. There are 14 residues in the CDR3. In germline, CDR1 is SGHDN, CDR2 FVKESK. CDR3 residues: CASSPGQGNEKLFF. Here the CDR3 DNA reads TGTGCCAGCAGCCCCGGACAGGGAAACGAAAAACTGTTTTTT.

The V call is TRBV13, the J call TRBJ2-3; D gene ambiguous. CDR3 length equals 9 residues. V was pared by 5 bases and J by 12 bases, with 6 bases between. The germline V gene encodes CDR1 PRHDT and CDR2 FYEKMQ (reference sequence). CDR3 sequence reads: CASSPTQYF. The CDR3 DNA is TGTGCCAGCAGCCCCACACAGTATTTT.

This chain links TRBV9 with TRBJ2-3, with 7 bases fitting TRBD2. Unmatched junction bases numbered 7, after V lost 4 bases and J lost 2 bases. Germline CDR1 reads SGDLS; CDR2 reads YYNGEE. The CDR3 extends over 15 amino acids. The CDR3 loop is CASSPGLVPTDTQYF. The CDR3 DNA is TGTGCCAGCAGCCCCGGACTAGTCCCCACAGATACGCAGTATTTT.

The chain combines TRBV19 with TRBJ2-7; 8 bases agree with TRBD2. J was trimmed by 3 bases and V by 3 bases; bases with no gene match: 7. The germline V gene encodes CDR1 LNHDA and CDR2 SQIVND (reference sequence). This CDR3 is built from 15 residues. The CDR3 region has the DNA TGTGCCAGTAGTATCCAAGCGGGGGAGTACTACGAGCAGTACTTC. Translated: CASSIQAGEYYEQYF.

The CDR3 spells CASSIDHQISGNTIYF. CDR3 coding DNA: TGTGCCAGTAGTATAGATCACCAGATCTCTGGAAACACCATATATTTT. The rearrangement joins TRBV19 to TRBJ1-3, with no clear D. Per the germline V gene, CDR1 is LNHDA and CDR2 is SQIVND (reference sequence). CDR3 length: 16 residues. V gave up 0 bases and J gave up 0 bases, with 9 bases separating them.

The count of this clone is one. The gene calls are TRBV7-6 and TRBJ2-7, with 8 bases that match TRBD1. CDR1 SGHVS and CDR2 FNYEAQ come from the germline V gene. The CDR3 contains 15 residues. Unmatched junction bases numbered 8, after V lost 5 bases and J lost 2 bases. CDR3 amino acids: CASSRGDRRAYEQYF. The CDR3 nucleotides are TGTGCCAGCAGCCGAGGGGACAGGCGTGCCTACGAGCAGTACTTC. The complete variable domain, with remaining parts taken from reference TRBV7-6 and TRBJ2-7, reads GAGVSQSPRYKVTKRGQDVALRCDPISGHVSLYWYRQALGQGPEFLTYFNYEAQQDKSGLPNDRFSAERPEGSISTLTIQRTEQRDSAMYRCASSRGDRRAYEQYFGPGTRLTVT.

The chain couples TRBV9 to TRBJ1-2; the D gene is possibly TRBD1 (6 bases). The V end was cut by 0 bases, the J end by 4 bases, with 10 bases between. CDR1 SGDLS and CDR2 YYNGEE come from the germline V gene. This CDR3 region has 14 residues. CDR3 sequence (DNA): TGTGCCAGCAGCGTAGGGGTAGGGGGCTATGGCTACACCTTC. This encodes CASSVGVGGYGYTF.